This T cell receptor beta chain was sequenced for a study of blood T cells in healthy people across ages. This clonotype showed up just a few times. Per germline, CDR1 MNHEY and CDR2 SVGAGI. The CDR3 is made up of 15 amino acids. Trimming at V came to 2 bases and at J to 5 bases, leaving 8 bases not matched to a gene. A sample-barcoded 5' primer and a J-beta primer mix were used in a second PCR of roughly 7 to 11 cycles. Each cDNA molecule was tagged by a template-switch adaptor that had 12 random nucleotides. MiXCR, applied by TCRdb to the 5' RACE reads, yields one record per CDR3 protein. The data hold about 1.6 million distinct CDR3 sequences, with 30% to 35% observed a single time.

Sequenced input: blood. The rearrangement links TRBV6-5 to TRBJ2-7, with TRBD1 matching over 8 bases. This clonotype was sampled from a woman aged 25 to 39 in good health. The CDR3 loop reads CASSYLGPGGDEQYF. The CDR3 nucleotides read TGTGCCAGCAGTTACCTTGGACCAGGGGGCGACGAGCAGTACTTC.